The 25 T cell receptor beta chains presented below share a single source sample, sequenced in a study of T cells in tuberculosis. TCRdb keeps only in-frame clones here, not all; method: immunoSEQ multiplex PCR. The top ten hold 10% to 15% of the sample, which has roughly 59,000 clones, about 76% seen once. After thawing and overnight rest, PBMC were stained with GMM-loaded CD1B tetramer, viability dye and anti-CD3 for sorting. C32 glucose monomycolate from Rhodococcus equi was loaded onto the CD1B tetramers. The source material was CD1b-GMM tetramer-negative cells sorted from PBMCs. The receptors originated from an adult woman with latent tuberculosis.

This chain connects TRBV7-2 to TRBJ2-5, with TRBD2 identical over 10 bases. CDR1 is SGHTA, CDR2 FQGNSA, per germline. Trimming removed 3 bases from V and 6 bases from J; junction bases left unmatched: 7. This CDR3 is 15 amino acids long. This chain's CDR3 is CASSFPSGGKKTQYF. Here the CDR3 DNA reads TGTGCCAGCAGCTTTCCTAGCGGGGGAAAGAAGACCCAGTACTTC.

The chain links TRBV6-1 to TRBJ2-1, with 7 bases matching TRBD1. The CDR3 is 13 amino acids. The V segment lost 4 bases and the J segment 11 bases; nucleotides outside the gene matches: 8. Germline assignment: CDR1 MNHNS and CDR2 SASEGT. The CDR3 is CASSGRTGDKQFF. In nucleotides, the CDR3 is TGTGCCAGCAGTGGACGGACAGGAGATAAGCAGTTCTTC.

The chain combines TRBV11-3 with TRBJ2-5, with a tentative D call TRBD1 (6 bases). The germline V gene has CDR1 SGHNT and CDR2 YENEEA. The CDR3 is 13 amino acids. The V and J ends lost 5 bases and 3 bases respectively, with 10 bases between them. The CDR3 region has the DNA TGTGCCAGCAGCCCAAAGGGGGAAGAGACCCAGTACTTC. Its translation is CASSPKGEETQYF.

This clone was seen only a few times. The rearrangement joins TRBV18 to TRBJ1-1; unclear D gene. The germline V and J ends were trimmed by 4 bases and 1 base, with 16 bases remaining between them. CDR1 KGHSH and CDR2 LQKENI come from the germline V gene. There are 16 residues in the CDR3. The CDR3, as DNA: TGTGCCAGCTCACGACTACCCCCCGACGCGAACACTGAAGCTTTCTTT. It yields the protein CASSRLPPDANTEAFF.

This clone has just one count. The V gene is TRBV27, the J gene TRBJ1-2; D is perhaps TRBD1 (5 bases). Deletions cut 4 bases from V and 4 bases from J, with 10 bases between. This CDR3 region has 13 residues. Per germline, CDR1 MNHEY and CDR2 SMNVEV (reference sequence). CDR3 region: CASSSWGVYGYTF. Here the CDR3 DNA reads TGTGCCAGCAGTTCTTGGGGCGTCTATGGCTACACCTTC.

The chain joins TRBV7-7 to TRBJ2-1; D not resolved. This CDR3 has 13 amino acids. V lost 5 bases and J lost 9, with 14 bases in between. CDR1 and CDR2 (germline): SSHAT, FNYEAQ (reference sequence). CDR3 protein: CASSPQQLGEQFF. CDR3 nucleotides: TGTGCCAGCAGCCCGCAACAGTTAGGTGAGCAGTTCTTC. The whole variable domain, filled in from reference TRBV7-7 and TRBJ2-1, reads GAGVSQSPRYKVTKRGQDVTLRCDPISSHATLYWYQQALGQGPEFLTYFNYEAQPDKSGLPSDRFSAERPEGSISTLTIQRTEQRDSAMYRCASSPQQLGEQFFGPGTRLTVL.

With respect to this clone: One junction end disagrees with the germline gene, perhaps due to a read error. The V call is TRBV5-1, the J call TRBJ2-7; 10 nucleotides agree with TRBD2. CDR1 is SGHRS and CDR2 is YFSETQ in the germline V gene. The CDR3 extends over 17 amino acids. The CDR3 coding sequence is TGCGCCAGCGGCTTCGGCTACTCCGGGACTAGCGTCTACGAGCAGTACTTC. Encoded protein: CASGFGYSGTSVYEQYF.

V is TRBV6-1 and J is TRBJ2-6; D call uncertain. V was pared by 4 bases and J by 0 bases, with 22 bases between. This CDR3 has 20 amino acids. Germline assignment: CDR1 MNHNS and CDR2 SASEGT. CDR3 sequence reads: CASSVPDLEDMDSGANVLTF. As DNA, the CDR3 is TGTGCCAGCAGTGTCCCGGATCTAGAGGATATGGACTCTGGGGCCAACGTCCTGACTTTC.

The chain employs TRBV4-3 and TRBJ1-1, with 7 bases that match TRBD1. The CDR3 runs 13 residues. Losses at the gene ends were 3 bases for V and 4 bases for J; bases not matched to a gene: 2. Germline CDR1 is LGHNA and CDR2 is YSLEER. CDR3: CASSHPGGTEAFF. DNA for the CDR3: TGCGCCAGCAGCCACCCAGGGGGCACTGAAGCTTTCTTT.

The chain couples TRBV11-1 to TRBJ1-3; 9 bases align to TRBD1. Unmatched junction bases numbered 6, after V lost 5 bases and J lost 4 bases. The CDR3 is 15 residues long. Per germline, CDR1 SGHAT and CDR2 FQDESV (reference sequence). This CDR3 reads CASSPPGTGGNTIYF. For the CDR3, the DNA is TGTGCCAGCAGCCCCCCCGGGACAGGGGGAAACACCATATATTTT. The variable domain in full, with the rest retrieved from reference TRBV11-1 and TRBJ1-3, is EAEVAQSPRYKITEKSQAVAFWCDPISGHATLYWYRQILGQGPELLVQFQDESVVDDSQLPKDRFSAERLKGVDSTLKIQPAELGDSAMYLCASSPPGTGGNTIYFGEGSWLTVV.

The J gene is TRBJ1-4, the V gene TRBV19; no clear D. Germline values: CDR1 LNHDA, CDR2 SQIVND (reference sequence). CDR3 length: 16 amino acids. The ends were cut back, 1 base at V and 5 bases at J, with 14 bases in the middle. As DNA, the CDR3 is TGTGCCAGTAGTATAGGTGTGAAGGTAGCCAATGAAAAACTGTTTTTT. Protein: CASSIGVKVANEKLFF.

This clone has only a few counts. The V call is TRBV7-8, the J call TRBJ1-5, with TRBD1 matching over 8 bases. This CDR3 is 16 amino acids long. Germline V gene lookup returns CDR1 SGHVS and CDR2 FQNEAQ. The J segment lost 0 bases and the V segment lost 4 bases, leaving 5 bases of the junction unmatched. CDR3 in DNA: TGTGCCAGCAGCTCAACAGGGGGTAATAGCAATCAGCCCCAGCATTTT. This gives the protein CASSSTGGNSNQPQHF. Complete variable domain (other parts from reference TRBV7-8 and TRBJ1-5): GAGVSQSPRYKVAKRGQDVALRCDPISGHVSLFWYQQALGQGPEFLTYFQNEAQLDKSGLPSDRFFAERPEGSVSTLKIQRTQQEDSAVYLCASSSTGGNSNQPQHFGDGTRLSIL.

The CDR3 sequence is CASSQDQLGAPRISGNTIYF. The CDR3 bases are TGCGCCAGCAGCCAAGATCAATTGGGAGCCCCCCGGATTTCTGGAAACACCATATATTTT. J is TRBJ1-3 and V is TRBV4-1; D is ambiguous. In germline, CDR1 is MGHRA, CDR2 YSYEKL. V lost 0 bases and J lost 1, with 22 bases in between. This CDR3 is 20 amino acids long.

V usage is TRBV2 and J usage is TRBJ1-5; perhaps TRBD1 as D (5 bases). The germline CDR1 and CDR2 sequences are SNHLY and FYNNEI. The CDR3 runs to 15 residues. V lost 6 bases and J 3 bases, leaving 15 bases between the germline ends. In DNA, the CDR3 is TGTGCCAGCAGGGCGGACGGGGGGAACAATCAGCCCCAGCATTTT. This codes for CASRADGGNNQPQHF.

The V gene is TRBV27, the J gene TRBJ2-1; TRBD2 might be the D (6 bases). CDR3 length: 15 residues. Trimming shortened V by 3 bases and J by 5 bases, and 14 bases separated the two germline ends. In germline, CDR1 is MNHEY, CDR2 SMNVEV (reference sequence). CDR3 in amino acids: CASSFSREWHNEQFF. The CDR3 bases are TGTGCCAGCAGTTTTAGTCGGGAGTGGCACAATGAGCAGTTCTTC.

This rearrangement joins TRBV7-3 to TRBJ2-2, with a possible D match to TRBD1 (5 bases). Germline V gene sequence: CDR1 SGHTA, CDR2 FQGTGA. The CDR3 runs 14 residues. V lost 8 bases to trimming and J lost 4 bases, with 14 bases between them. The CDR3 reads CASRRNGATGELFF. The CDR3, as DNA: TGTGCCAGCCGACGGAATGGGGCCACCGGGGAGCTGTTTTTT.

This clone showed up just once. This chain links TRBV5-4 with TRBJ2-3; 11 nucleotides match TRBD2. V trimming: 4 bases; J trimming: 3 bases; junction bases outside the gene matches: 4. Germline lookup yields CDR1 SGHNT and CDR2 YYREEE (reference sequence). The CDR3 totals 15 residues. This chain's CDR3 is CASSPLAGGTDTQYF. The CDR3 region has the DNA TGTGCCAGCAGCCCCCTAGCGGGAGGAACAGATACGCAGTATTTT.

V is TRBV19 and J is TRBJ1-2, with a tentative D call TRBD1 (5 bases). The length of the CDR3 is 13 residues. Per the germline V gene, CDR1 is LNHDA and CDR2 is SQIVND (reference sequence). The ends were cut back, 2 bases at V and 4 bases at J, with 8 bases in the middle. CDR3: CASSIPGSYGYTF. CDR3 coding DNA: TGTGCCAGTAGTATACCAGGGTCCTATGGCTACACCTTC.

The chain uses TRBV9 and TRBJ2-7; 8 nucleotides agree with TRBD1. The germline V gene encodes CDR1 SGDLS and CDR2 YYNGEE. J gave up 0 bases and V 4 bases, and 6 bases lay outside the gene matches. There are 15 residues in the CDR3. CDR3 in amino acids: CASSRQGTSSYEQYF. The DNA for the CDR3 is TGTGCCAGCAGCCGACAGGGGACGAGCTCCTACGAGCAGTACTTC.

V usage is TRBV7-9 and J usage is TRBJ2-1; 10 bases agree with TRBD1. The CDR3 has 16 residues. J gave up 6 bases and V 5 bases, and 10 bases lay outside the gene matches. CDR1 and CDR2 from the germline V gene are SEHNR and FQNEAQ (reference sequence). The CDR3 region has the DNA TGTGCCAGCAGCCTAAGACGGGACAGGGGAGGCAATGAGCAGTTCTTC. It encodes CASSLRRDRGGNEQFF.

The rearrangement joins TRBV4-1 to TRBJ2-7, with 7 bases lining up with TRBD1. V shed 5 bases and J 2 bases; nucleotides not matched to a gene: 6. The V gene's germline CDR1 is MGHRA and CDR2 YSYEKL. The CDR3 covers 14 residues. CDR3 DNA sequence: TGCGCCAGCAGCGAAGGGGACAGCCCCTACGAGCAGTACTTC. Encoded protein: CASSEGDSPYEQYF.

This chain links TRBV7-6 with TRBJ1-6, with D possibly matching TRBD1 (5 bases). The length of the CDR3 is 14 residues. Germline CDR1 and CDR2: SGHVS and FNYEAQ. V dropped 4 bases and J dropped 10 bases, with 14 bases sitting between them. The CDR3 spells CASSWQGRGSPLHF. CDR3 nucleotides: TGTGCCAGCAGCTGGCAGGGTAGGGGATCACCCCTCCACTTT. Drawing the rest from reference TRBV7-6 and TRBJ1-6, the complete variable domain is GAGVSQSPRYKVTKRGQDVALRCDPISGHVSLYWYRQALGQGPEFLTYFNYEAQQDKSGLPNDRFSAERPEGSISTLTIQRTEQRDSAMYRCASSWQGRGSPLHFGNGTRLTVT.

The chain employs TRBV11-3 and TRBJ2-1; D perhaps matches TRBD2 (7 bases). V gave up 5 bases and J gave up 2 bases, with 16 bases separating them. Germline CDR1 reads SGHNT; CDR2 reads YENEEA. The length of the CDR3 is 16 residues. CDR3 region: CASSPMRGGTYNEQFF. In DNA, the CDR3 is TGTGCCAGCAGCCCGATGAGGGGGGGGACCTACAATGAGCAGTTCTTC. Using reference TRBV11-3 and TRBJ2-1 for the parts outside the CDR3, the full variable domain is EAGVVQSPRYKIIEKKQPVAFWCNPISGHNTLYWYLQNLGQGPELLIRYENEEAVDDSQLPKDRFSAERLKGVDSTLKIQPAELGDSAVYLCASSPMRGGTYNEQFFGPGTRLTVL.

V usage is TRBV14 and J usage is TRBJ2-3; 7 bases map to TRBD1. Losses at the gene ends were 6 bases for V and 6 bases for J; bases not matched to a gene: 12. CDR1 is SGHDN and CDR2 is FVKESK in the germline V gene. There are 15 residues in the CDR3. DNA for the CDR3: TGTGCCAGCAGTCGTCAACAGGGGTGGGTTGATACGCAGTATTTT. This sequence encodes CASSRQQGWVDTQYF.

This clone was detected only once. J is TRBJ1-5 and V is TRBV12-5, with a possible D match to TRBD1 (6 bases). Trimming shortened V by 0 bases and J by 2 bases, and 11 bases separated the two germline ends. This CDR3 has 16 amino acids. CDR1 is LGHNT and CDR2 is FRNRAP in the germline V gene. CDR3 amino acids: CASGLVRGGGNQPQHF. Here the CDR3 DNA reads TGTGCTAGTGGTTTGGTAAGAGGGGGAGGCAATCAGCCCCAGCATTTT.